A single sample gave rise to the 18 T cell receptor beta chains below, sequenced in a study of blood T cell repertoires in COVID-19. Sequenced by immunoSEQ multiplex PCR; TCRdb stores in-frame clones only, minus some. The repertoire holds some 130,000 clones, roughly 88% seen once, with approximately 10% in the top ten. Sequenced: peripheral blood. The source is a man aged 45-65 years with acute or convalescent COVID-19.

The chain carries TRBV2 and TRBJ1-1; no clear D. The CDR3 totals 11 residues. From germline, CDR1 is SNHLY and CDR2 FYNNEI. V lost 6 bases and J 7 bases, leaving 9 bases between the germline ends. DNA of the CDR3: TGTGCCAGCAGATATGCAGATGAAGCTTTCTTT. Translated: CASRYADEAFF.

The chain uses TRBV6-5 and TRBJ1-5, with D possibly TRBD1 on 5 matching bases. Trimming removed 7 bases from V and 1 base from J, with 11 bases in between. Germline V CDR1 and CDR2: MNHEY, SVGAGI. This CDR3 has 14 amino acids. CDR3 residues: CASTGDSSNQPQHF. CDR3 in DNA: TGTGCCAGCACGGGGGATTCGAGCAATCAGCCCCAGCATTTT.

The rearrangement uses TRBV6-6 and TRBJ1-3; TRBD1 might be the D (5 bases). The CDR3 covers 17 residues. Trimming took off 6 bases at V and 6 bases at J, with 24 bases between the two ends. CDR1 is MNHNY, CDR2 SVGAGI, per germline (reference sequence). In DNA form, the CDR3 reads TGTGCCAGCAGACGAGGAACCAATCGGGACTCGGCAAACACCATATATTTT. This sequence encodes CASRRGTNRDSANTIYF.

This clone was counted a few times. The same CDR3 can be traced to other DNA sequences in this sample. The J gene is TRBJ1-5, the V gene TRBV18; 9 bases line up with TRBD1. CDR3 length equals 15 residues. Germline V gene sequence: CDR1 KGHSH, CDR2 LQKENI. Unmatched junction bases numbered 6, after V lost 6 bases and J lost 3 bases. The DNA of the CDR3 is TGTGCCAGCTCCCCTGGACAGGGGTCCAATCAGCCCCAGCATTTT. It translates to CASSPGQGSNQPQHF.

The chain has TRBV5-4 and TRBJ2-3, with 7 bases fitting TRBD1. This CDR3 comprises 15 residues. V was clipped by 2 bases and J by 4 bases; unmatched bases: 7. The germline V gene encodes CDR1 SGHNT and CDR2 YYREEE (reference sequence). CDR3: CASSLDRVGADTQYF. In nucleotides, the CDR3 is TGTGCCAGCAGCTTAGACAGGGTAGGGGCAGATACGCAGTATTTT.

The count of this clone is one. This chain uses TRBV5-4 with TRBJ2-1; D remains unclear. The germline gives CDR1 SGHNT, CDR2 YYREEE (reference sequence). Trimming stripped 3 bases from V and 3 bases from J, with 16 bases between. This CDR3 has 16 amino acids. The DNA of the CDR3 is TGTGCCAGCAGCTCCCAGAACGGGTTCTTCTACAATGAGCAGTTCTTC. Translating it yields CASSSQNGFFYNEQFF. The full variable domain, in which reference TRBV5-4 and TRBJ2-1 provide the parts outside the CDR3, is ETGVTQSPTHLIKTRGQQVTLRCSSQSGHNTVSWYQQALGQGPQFIFQYYREEENGRGNFPPRFSGLQFPNYSSELNVNALELDDSALYLCASSSQNGFFYNEQFFGPGTRLTVL.

The V call is TRBV2, the J call TRBJ1-5; 8 bases are a match to TRBD1. V lost 2 bases to trimming and J lost 7 bases; unmatched junction nucleotides: 4. The V gene's germline CDR1 is SNHLY and CDR2 FYNNEI. This CDR3 has 14 residues. The CDR3 region has the DNA TGTGCCAGCAGTGAAAGGACAGGGTACCAGCCCCAGCATTTT. As protein: CASSERTGYQPQHF.

The V gene is TRBV2, the J gene TRBJ2-5; D gene unclear. The V and J ends lost 3 bases and 1 base respectively, with 12 bases between them. The CDR3 spans 15 residues. Germline lookup yields CDR1 SNHLY and CDR2 FYNNEI. The CDR3 is CASSEVSRTQETQYF. CDR3 coding DNA: TGTGCCAGCAGTGAGGTGTCGCGCACCCAAGAGACCCAGTACTTC. The whole variable domain, filled in from reference TRBV2 and TRBJ2-5, reads EPEVTQTPSHQVTQMGQEVILRCVPISNHLYFYWYRQILGQKVEFLVSFYNNEISEKSEIFDDQFSVERPDGSNFTLKIRSTKLEDSAMYFCASSEVSRTQETQYFGPGTRLLVL.

V is TRBV10-3 and J is TRBJ1-3, with a possible D match to TRBD1 (6 bases). This CDR3 region has 14 residues. V was shortened by 5 bases and J by 4 bases, with 12 bases between the two germline ends. The germline V gene has CDR1 ENHRY and CDR2 SYGVKD. CDR3 in DNA: TGTGCCATCAGTCCTACAGGGCCGGGAAACACCATATATTTT. It encodes CAISPTGPGNTIYF.

The gene calls are TRBV5-4 and TRBJ1-2; 7 nucleotides line up with TRBD1. The V and J ends lost 4 bases and 8 bases, in that order; junction bases with no gene match: 14. CDR3 length equals 15 residues. CDR1 and CDR2 from the germline V gene are SGHNT and YYREEE (reference sequence). Written as DNA, the CDR3 is TGTGCCAGCAGCGAGGATATAAGGGGGCGCGGAGGCTACACCTTC. Translation gives CASSEDIRGRGGYTF. The full variable domain, with the rest looked up from reference TRBV5-4 and TRBJ1-2, is ETGVTQSPTHLIKTRGQQVTLRCSSQSGHNTVSWYQQALGQGPQFIFQYYREEENGRGNFPPRFSGLQFPNYSSELNVNALELDDSALYLCASSEDIRGRGGYTFGSGTRLTVV.

The gene calls are TRBV5-6 and TRBJ1-5; D is possibly TRBD1 (5 bases). The CDR3 is 15 residues long. With 3 bases removed from V and 2 bases from J, the gap between germline ends came to 12 bases. CDR1 SGHDT and CDR2 YYEEEE come from the germline V gene. CDR3 DNA: TGTGCCAGCAGCTCCTCCAGGGTAGGCAATCAGCCCCAGCATTTT. Encoded protein: CASSSSRVGNQPQHF.

This chain links TRBV4-1 with TRBJ1-2; no reliable D call. This CDR3 region has 13 residues. Trimming pared 2 bases from V and 8 bases from J, leaving 12 bases between. CDR1 and CDR2 (germline): MGHRA, YSYEKL. CDR3 sequence reads: CASSQLLQSGYTF. In nucleotides, the CDR3 is TGCGCCAGCAGCCAACTCCTACAGTCCGGCTACACCTTC.

V is TRBV6-5 and J is TRBJ2-7; TRBD2 agrees at 10 bases. Unmatched junction bases numbered 7, after V lost 6 bases and J lost 2 bases. The CDR3 length is 15 residues. The germline CDR1 and CDR2 sequences are MNHEY and SVGAGI. The CDR3 DNA follows: TGTGCCAGCAGCTCTCATAGCGGGGGGACCTACGAGCAGTACTTC. This sequence encodes CASSSHSGGTYEQYF.

This sequence joins TRBV30 and TRBJ1-1; 8 positions match TRBD1. CDR3 length equals 16 residues. J gave up 2 bases and V 5 bases, and 13 bases lay outside the gene matches. The germline V gene encodes CDR1 GTSNPN and CDR2 SVGIG (reference sequence). Here the CDR3 reads CAWLEMTGVPNTEAFF. CDR3 DNA sequence: TGTGCCTGGCTCGAAATGACAGGGGTACCAAACACTGAAGCTTTCTTT.

J is TRBJ2-2 and V is TRBV5-1, with 11 nucleotides matching TRBD1. Trimming took 3 bases from V and 7 from J; bases not matched to a gene: 2. The germline gives CDR1 SGHRS, CDR2 YFSETQ. The CDR3 consists of 14 residues. The CDR3 nucleotides are TGCGCCAGCAGCTGGACAGGGGGCAACGGGGAGCTGTTTTTT. This gives the protein CASSWTGGNGELFF.

This chain links TRBV14 with TRBJ2-2; a possible D gene is TRBD2 (5 bases). There are 16 residues in the CDR3. Trimming removed 0 bases from V and 5 bases from J, with 13 bases in between. From germline, CDR1 is SGHDN and CDR2 FVKESK. As DNA, the CDR3 is TGTGCCAGCAGCCAAGATATCCGCCGGGGAACCGGGGAGCTGTTTTTT. Its protein is CASSQDIRRGTGELFF. The variable domain in full, completed from reference TRBV14 and TRBJ2-2, reads EAGVTQFPSHSVIEKGQTVTLRCDPISGHDNLYWYRRVMGKEIKFLLHFVKESKQDESGMPNNRFLAERTGGTYSTLKVQPAELEDSGVYFCASSQDIRRGTGELFFGEGSRLTVL.

V is TRBV7-9 and J is TRBJ1-1; D perhaps matches TRBD1 (5 bases). The CDR3 covers 13 residues. V lost 5 bases and J lost 7, with 14 bases in between. Germline CDR1 is SEHNR and CDR2 is FQNEAQ (reference sequence). CDR3 nucleotides: TGTGCCAGCAGCCAGACCGGGACTCGTGAAGCTTTCTTT. It translates to CASSQTGTREAFF.

The chain has TRBV7-2 and TRBJ2-7; no definite D call. This CDR3 spans 14 amino acids. Trimming left V 5 bases short and J 3 bases short, with 14 bases between. CDR1 and CDR2 from the germline V gene are SGHTA and FQGNSA. In DNA, the CDR3 is TGTGCCAGCAGCCCTTCCCAGTCGTACTACGAGCAGTACTTC. Protein sequence: CASSPSQSYYEQYF.